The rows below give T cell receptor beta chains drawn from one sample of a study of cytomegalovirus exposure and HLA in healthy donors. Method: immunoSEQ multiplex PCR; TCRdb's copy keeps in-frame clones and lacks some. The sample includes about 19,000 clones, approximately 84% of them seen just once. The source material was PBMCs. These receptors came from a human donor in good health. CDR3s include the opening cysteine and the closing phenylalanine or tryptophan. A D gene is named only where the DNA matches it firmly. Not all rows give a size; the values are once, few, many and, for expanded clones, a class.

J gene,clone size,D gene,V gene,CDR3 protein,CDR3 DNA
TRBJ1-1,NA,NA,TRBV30,CAWSPSLNTEAFF,TGTGCCTGGAGTCCATCATTGAACACTGAAGCTTTCTTT
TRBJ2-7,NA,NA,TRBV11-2,CASSLLEGSSYEQYF,TGTGCCAGCAGCCTGCTTGAGGGAAGCTCCTACGAGCAGTACTTC
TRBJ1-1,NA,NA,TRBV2,CASRKEGTNTEAFF,TGTGCCAGCAGGAAAGAGGGTACAAACACTGAAGCTTTCTTT
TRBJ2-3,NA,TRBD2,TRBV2,CASTGQREVTDTQYF,TGTGCCAGCACCGGGCAGCGGGAGGTCACAGATACGCAGTATTTT
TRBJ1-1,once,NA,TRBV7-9,CASSYKEGNTEAFF,TGTGCCAGCAGCTACAAGGAGGGGAACACTGAAGCTTTCTTT
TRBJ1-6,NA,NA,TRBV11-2,CASSLGVNPPLHF,TGTGCCAGCAGCTTAGGTGTTAATCCACCCCTCCACTTT
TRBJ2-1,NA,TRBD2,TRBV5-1,CASQLATGLAGGSEQFF,TGCGCCAGCCAGTTGGCGACCGGACTAGCGGGGGGAAGTGAGCAGTTCTTC
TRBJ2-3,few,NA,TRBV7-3,CASSLKLGVADTDTQYF,TGTGCCAGCAGCTTAAAATTAGGGGTGGCGGACACAGATACGCAGTATTTT
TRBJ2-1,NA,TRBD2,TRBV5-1,CASSLTSGTLYNEQFF,TGCGCCAGCAGCTTGACTAGCGGGACCCTATACAATGAGCAGTTCTTC
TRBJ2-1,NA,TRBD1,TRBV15,CATSRLLTGIVNEQFF,TGTGCCACCAGCAGACTACTGACAGGGATCGTAAATGAGCAGTTCTTC
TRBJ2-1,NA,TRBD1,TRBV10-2,CASSEWTGGGTYNEQFF,TGCGCCAGCAGTGAGTGGACAGGGGGGGGAACCTACAATGAGCAGTTCTTC
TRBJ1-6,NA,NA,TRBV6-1,CASSEVYSPISPLHF,TGTGCCAGCAGTGAAGTTTACAGTCCGATATCACCCCTCCACTTT
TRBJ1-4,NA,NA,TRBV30,CAWNLVLAHEKLFF,TGTGCCTGGAACCTGGTCTTAGCGCATGAAAAACTGTTTTTT
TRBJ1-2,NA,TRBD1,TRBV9,CASSETGGGYTF,TGTGCCAGCAGCGAGACAGGGGGTGGCTACACCTTC
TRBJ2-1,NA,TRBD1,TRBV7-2,CASSSQGQGISNEQFF,TGTGCCAGCAGCTCCCAGGGACAGGGGATTAGCAATGAGCAGTTCTTC
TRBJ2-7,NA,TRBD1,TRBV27,CASSPSGQGTYEQYF,TGTGCCAGCAGTCCCTCGGGACAGGGGACCTACGAGCAGTACTTC
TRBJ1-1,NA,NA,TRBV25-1,CASSEYGVMAFF,TGTGCCAGCAGTGAATACGGAGTCATGGCTTTCTTT
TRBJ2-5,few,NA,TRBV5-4,CASSRDSKQETQYF,TGTGCCAGCAGCCGCGACAGCAAGCAAGAGACCCAGTACTTC
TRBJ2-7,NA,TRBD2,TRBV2,CASRSTSGVSHEQYF,TGTGCCAGCAGGTCGACTAGCGGAGTCTCCCACGAGCAGTACTTC
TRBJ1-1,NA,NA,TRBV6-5,CASSQGSRDGTEAFF,TGTGCCAGCAGCCAGGGGTCCAGGGACGGCACTGAAGCTTTCTTT
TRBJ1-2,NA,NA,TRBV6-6,CASSYSEALTNYGYTF,TGTGCCAGCAGTTACTCAGAGGCCCTTACTAACTATGGCTACACCTTC
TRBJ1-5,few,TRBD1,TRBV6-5,CASSSGTGGIQPQHF,TGTGCCAGCAGTTCCGGGACAGGGGGAATTCAGCCCCAGCATTTT
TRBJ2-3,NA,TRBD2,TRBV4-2,CASSPSGGDTQYF,TGTGCCAGCAGCCCTAGCGGGGGAGATACGCAGTATTTT
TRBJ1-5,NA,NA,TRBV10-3,CAISATQEGQPQHF,TGTGCCATCAGTGCGACCCAGGAAGGCCAGCCCCAGCATTTT
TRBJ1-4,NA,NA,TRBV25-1,CASSVAGVSATNEKLFF,TGTGCCAGCAGTGTCGCGGGGGTATCTGCAACTAATGAAAAACTGTTTTTT
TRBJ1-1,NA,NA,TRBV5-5,CASSFPGNTEAFF,TGTGCCAGCAGCTTCCCAGGGAACACTGAAGCTTTCTTT
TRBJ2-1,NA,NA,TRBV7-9,CASSLGGMYNEQFF,TGTGCCAGCAGTCTGGGGGGTATGTACAATGAGCAGTTCTTC
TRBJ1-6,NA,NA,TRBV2,CASSEGLRGLSPPLHF,TGTGCCAGCAGCGAGGGCCTGCGGGGACTAAGTCCACCCCTCCACTTT
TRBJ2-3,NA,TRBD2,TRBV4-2,CASSQGTSGGADTQYF,TGTGCCAGCAGCCAAGGGACTAGCGGGGGGGCAGATACGCAGTATTTT
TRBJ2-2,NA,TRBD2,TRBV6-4,CASSADGGTAGELFF,TGTGCCAGCAGTGCGGACGGGGGGACGGCCGGGGAGCTGTTTTTT
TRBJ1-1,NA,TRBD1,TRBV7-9,CASSFGQGYEAFF,TGTGCCAGCAGCTTTGGACAGGGGTACGAAGCTTTCTTT
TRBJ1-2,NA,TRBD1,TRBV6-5,CASSPGTVSPGTF,TGTGCCAGCTCACCGGGGACAGTGTCCCCGGGCACCTTC
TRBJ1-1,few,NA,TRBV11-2,CASSLSLAGTQWRRAFF,TGTGCCAGCAGCTTATCCTTGGCCGGGACACAATGGCGAAGGGCTTTCTTT
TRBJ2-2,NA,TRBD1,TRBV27,CASSITGGFSTGELFF,TGTGCCAGCAGTATTACAGGGGGGTTTTCGACCGGGGAGCTGTTTTTT
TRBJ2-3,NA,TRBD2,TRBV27,CASSILLSGGPTDTQYF,TGTGCCAGCAGTATCCTCCTTAGCGGGGGGCCGACAGATACGCAGTATTTT
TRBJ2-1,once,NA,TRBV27,CASSYRARNEQFF,TGTGCCAGCAGTTACAGGGCCCGGAATGAGCAGTTCTTC
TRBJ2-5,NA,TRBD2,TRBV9,CASSVGRETYQETQYF,TGTGCCAGCAGCGTCGGGAGGGAGACGTACCAAGAGACCCAGTACTTC
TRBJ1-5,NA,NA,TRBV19,CASSIWGGQPQHF,TGTGCCAGTAGTATTTGGGGGGGTCAGCCCCAGCATTTT
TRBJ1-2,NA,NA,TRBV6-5,CASSYAWRGLNYGYTF,TGTGCCAGCAGTTACGCGTGGAGGGGTCTAAACTATGGCTACACCTTC
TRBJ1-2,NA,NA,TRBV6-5,CATGGGTRYGYTF,TGTGCCACTGGCGGGGGGACACGGTATGGCTACACCTTC
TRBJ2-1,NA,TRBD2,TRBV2,CASSVGGGRVNNEQFF,TGTGCCAGCAGTGTAGGGGGCGGGAGGGTAAACAATGAGCAGTTCTTC
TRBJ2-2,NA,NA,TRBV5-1,CASSPGVESELFF,TGCGCCAGCAGCCCGGGGGTTGAATCGGAGCTGTTTTTT
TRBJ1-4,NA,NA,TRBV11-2,CASSPRQATNEKLFF,TGTGCCAGCAGCCCTCGACAGGCAACTAATGAAAAACTGTTTTTT
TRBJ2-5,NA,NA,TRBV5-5,CASSLVVETQYF,TGTGCCAGCAGCTTGGTAGTGGAGACCCAGTACTTC
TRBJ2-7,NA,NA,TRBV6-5,CASSRRGPPYEQYF,TGTGCCAGCAGTCGGAGGGGGCCCCCCTACGAGCAGTACTTC
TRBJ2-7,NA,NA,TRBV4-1,CASSQDPLLRGEQYF,TGCGCCAGCAGCCAAGATCCCCTGCTCAGGGGCGAGCAGTACTTC
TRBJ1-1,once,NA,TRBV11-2,CASSLGRSGVRDTEAFF,TGTGCCAGCAGCTTAGGGAGGTCAGGGGTGCGAGACACTGAAGCTTTCTTT
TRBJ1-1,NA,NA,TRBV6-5,CASSSNTGYPEAFF,TGTGCCAGCAGTTCAAATACAGGGTATCCCGAAGCTTTCTTT